This is a list of T cell receptor beta chains from one sample in a study of T cell responses to AZD1222 COVID-19 vaccine. Sequencing used immunoSEQ multiplex PCR; TCRdb keeps in-frame clones, though not all of them. Of approximately 180,000 clones detected, about 89% appear once; the ten largest clones hold 1.5% to 2%. The sample was peripheral blood, taken on day 0 of AZD1222 vaccination. These TCRs come from an adult in good health. Both conserved end residues are part of each CDR3. A D gene is named only where the DNA matches it firmly. Rows may omit the clone size; those that give it use once, few, many or a size class.

D gene: TRBD1; clone size: .; J gene: TRBJ1-5; V gene: TRBV7-2; CDR3 DNA: TGTGCCAGCAGCCCTAGAACAGGGGGCAATCAGCCCCAGCATTTT; CDR3 protein: CASSPRTGGNQPQHF
D gene: .; clone size: .; J gene: TRBJ1-6; V gene: TRBV9; CDR3 DNA: TGTGCCAGCAGCGCCGGGACAACAAATTCACCCCTCCACTTT; CDR3 protein: CASSAGTTNSPLHF
D gene: .; clone size: .; J gene: TRBJ2-1; V gene: TRBV7-9; CDR3 DNA: TGTGCCAGCACCTTAGACCGGACCCCTATGGATGAGCAGTTCTTC; CDR3 protein: CASTLDRTPMDEQFF
D gene: TRBD1; clone size: once; J gene: TRBJ1-1; V gene: TRBV28; CDR3 DNA: TGTGCCAGCAGTCGGACAGGGGGCTTTGAAGCTTTCTTT; CDR3 protein: CASSRTGGFEAFF
D gene: .; clone size: .; J gene: TRBJ2-2; V gene: TRBV7-9; CDR3 DNA: TGTGCCAGCAGCCCCAAAGGGAGCTTACAGGGAGGGACCCCGGAGCTGTTTTTT; CDR3 protein: CASSPKGSLQGGTPELFF
D gene: .; clone size: .; J gene: TRBJ2-5; V gene: TRBV6-6; CDR3 DNA: TGTGCCAGCAGGGTAGGGGGTATCCAAGAGACCCAGTACTTC; CDR3 protein: CASRVGGIQETQYF
D gene: .; clone size: .; J gene: TRBJ2-3; V gene: TRBV30; CDR3 DNA: TGTGCCTGGGGTTCCCCCCCCGTAGATACGCAGTATTTT; CDR3 protein: CAWGSPPVDTQYF
D gene: .; clone size: .; J gene: TRBJ1-5; V gene: TRBV19; CDR3 DNA: TGTGCCAGTAGTATGGGTGGTAGGCAGCCCCAGCATTTT; CDR3 protein: CASSMGGRQPQHF
D gene: .; clone size: .; J gene: TRBJ1-3; V gene: TRBV19; CDR3 DNA: TGTGCCAGTAGTGCAGACTCTGGAAACACCATATATTTT; CDR3 protein: CASSADSGNTIYF
D gene: .; clone size: .; J gene: TRBJ1-1; V gene: TRBV9; CDR3 DNA: TGTGCCAGCAGCGCGGTGACAGCTAGTGAAGCTTTCTTT; CDR3 protein: CASSAVTASEAFF
D gene: .; clone size: .; J gene: TRBJ2-5; V gene: TRBV2; CDR3 DNA: TGTGCCAGCGGGATGGCGGGTGGCCAAGAGACCCAGTACTTC; CDR3 protein: CASGMAGGQETQYF
D gene: TRBD1; clone size: .; J gene: TRBJ1-2; V gene: TRBV5-5; CDR3 DNA: TGTGCCAGCAGTCCATCCGACTACAGGGGGTTGAACTATGGCTACACCTTC; CDR3 protein: CASSPSDYRGLNYGYTF
D gene: .; clone size: .; J gene: TRBJ2-7; V gene: TRBV18; CDR3 DNA: TGTGCCAGCTCACCGGGACAAGCTAGCAGAGGAGAGGGCTACGAGCAGTACTTC; CDR3 protein: CASSPGQASRGEGYEQYF
D gene: .; clone size: .; J gene: TRBJ1-5; V gene: TRBV6-1; CDR3 DNA: TGTGCCAGCAGTGAAAGTTTCGAAACAGCCAATCAGCCCCAGCATTTT; CDR3 protein: CASSESFETANQPQHF
D gene: .; clone size: .; J gene: TRBJ1-1; V gene: TRBV12-3/TRBV12-4; CDR3 DNA: TGTGCCAGCAGTTTAGGTCCGAACACTGAAGCTTTCTTT; CDR3 protein: CASSLGPNTEAFF
D gene: TRBD1; clone size: .; J gene: TRBJ1-4; V gene: TRBV29-1; CDR3 DNA: TGCAGCGTCGGACAGGTGGGGGAAAAACTGTTTTTT; CDR3 protein: CSVGQVGEKLFF
D gene: .; clone size: .; J gene: TRBJ1-1; V gene: TRBV5-1; CDR3 DNA: TGCGCCAGCAGCTTATCAGGGAAGGAGGGCACTGAAGCTTTCTTT; CDR3 protein: CASSLSGKEGTEAFF
D gene: .; clone size: .; J gene: TRBJ1-1; V gene: TRBV2; CDR3 DNA: TGTGCCAGCCGGGGATCGGGGGGCACTGAAGCTTTCTTT; CDR3 protein: CASRGSGGTEAFF
D gene: TRBD2; clone size: .; J gene: TRBJ2-2; V gene: TRBV7-2; CDR3 DNA: TGTGCCAGCAGCTTAGTCGGGACTAGCCTTCACGGGGAGCTGTTTTTT; CDR3 protein: CASSLVGTSLHGELFF
D gene: .; clone size: .; J gene: TRBJ2-3; V gene: TRBV12-3/TRBV12-4; CDR3 DNA: TGTGCCAGCAACCCAACGTGGGGTACGCAGTATTTT; CDR3 protein: CASNPTWGTQYF
D gene: TRBD1; clone size: .; J gene: TRBJ1-4; V gene: TRBV7-9; CDR3 DNA: TGTGCCAACTCAATCGGGACAGGTCGTGCAACTAATGAAAAACTGTTTTTT; CDR3 protein: CANSIGTGRATNEKLFF
D gene: TRBD1; clone size: .; J gene: TRBJ1-1; V gene: TRBV30; CDR3 DNA: TGTGCCTGGATTGAAACAGGGGTAAGTACTGAAGCTTTCTTT; CDR3 protein: CAWIETGVSTEAFF
D gene: TRBD1; clone size: .; J gene: TRBJ1-2; V gene: TRBV5-1; CDR3 DNA: TGCGCCAGCAGGGGACAGTCTAACTATGGCTACACCTTC; CDR3 protein: CASRGQSNYGYTF
D gene: .; clone size: .; J gene: TRBJ1-6; V gene: TRBV3-1/TRBV3-2; CDR3 DNA: TGTGCCAGCAGCCCCCGGACAGCGAGCTCCTATAATTCACCCCTCCACTTT; CDR3 protein: CASSPRTASSYNSPLHF
D gene: TRBD2; clone size: .; J gene: TRBJ2-1; V gene: TRBV7-3; CDR3 DNA: TGTGCCAGCAGCCCCCCCGGGGCTAGCGGGAGGCATGAGCAGTTCTTC; CDR3 protein: CASSPPGASGRHEQFF
D gene: .; clone size: .; J gene: TRBJ2-2; V gene: TRBV7-3; CDR3 DNA: TGTGCCAGCAGCGACGTCCTCCCTGGCGGGGAGCTGTTTTTT; CDR3 protein: CASSDVLPGGELFF
D gene: .; clone size: .; J gene: TRBJ2-7; V gene: TRBV5-6; CDR3 DNA: TGTGCCAGCAGCTATGGCTCCTACGAGCAGTACTTC; CDR3 protein: CASSYGSYEQYF
D gene: TRBD1; clone size: .; J gene: TRBJ1-6; V gene: TRBV3-1/TRBV3-2; CDR3 DNA: TGTGCCAGCAGCCAAGTGGCAGGGGGTACTTCACCCCTCCACTTT; CDR3 protein: CASSQVAGGTSPLHF
D gene: .; clone size: .; J gene: TRBJ1-6; V gene: TRBV5-6; CDR3 DNA: TGTGCCAGCACCATCCGGCAGACCTATAATTCACCCCTCCACTTT; CDR3 protein: CASTIRQTYNSPLHF
D gene: TRBD2; clone size: once; J gene: TRBJ2-2; V gene: TRBV11-2; CDR3 DNA: TGTGCCAGCAGCTTTAGCGGGAGCCACACCGGGGAGCTGTTTTTT; CDR3 protein: CASSFSGSHTGELFF
D gene: TRBD2; clone size: .; J gene: TRBJ2-3; V gene: TRBV24-1; CDR3 DNA: TGTGCCACCAGTGATTTCGGACTAGCTGGGACAGATACGCAGTATTTT; CDR3 protein: CATSDFGLAGTDTQYF
D gene: .; clone size: .; J gene: TRBJ1-2; V gene: TRBV5-1; CDR3 DNA: TGCGCCAGCAGCGTTCTCGCCGGAGGGAACTATGGCTACACCTTC; CDR3 protein: CASSVLAGGNYGYTF
D gene: TRBD1; clone size: .; J gene: TRBJ2-1; V gene: TRBV7-3; CDR3 DNA: TGTGCCAGCGGACAGGGGGCTGAGCAGTTCTTC; CDR3 protein: CASGQGAEQFF
D gene: TRBD1; clone size: .; J gene: TRBJ2-2; V gene: TRBV7-6; CDR3 DNA: TGTGCCAGCAGCTCCGGGGACAGGGAGGTCGTCGGGGAGCTGTTTTTT; CDR3 protein: CASSSGDREVVGELFF
D gene: .; clone size: .; J gene: TRBJ1-1; V gene: TRBV10-2; CDR3 DNA: TGCGCCAGCAGTGGCGCGCAGAACACTGAAGCTTTCTTT; CDR3 protein: CASSGAQNTEAFF
D gene: .; clone size: .; J gene: TRBJ1-5; V gene: TRBV5-6; CDR3 DNA: TGTGCCAGCAACTCCTTGGGGGATAATCAGCCCCAGCATTTT; CDR3 protein: CASNSLGDNQPQHF
D gene: TRBD1; clone size: .; J gene: TRBJ1-1; V gene: TRBV29-1; CDR3 DNA: TGCAGCGTTGTTACAGGGGTAACTGAAGCTTTCTTT; CDR3 protein: CSVVTGVTEAFF
D gene: .; clone size: .; J gene: TRBJ1-2; V gene: TRBV6-4; CDR3 DNA: TGTGCCAGCAGTGACCGCAATTCCCAGGGGTACGGCGGCTACACCTTC; CDR3 protein: CASSDRNSQGYGGYTF
D gene: .; clone size: .; J gene: TRBJ2-3; V gene: TRBV7-2; CDR3 DNA: TGTGCCAGCAGCTTAATAGATACGCAGTATTTT; CDR3 protein: CASSLIDTQYF
D gene: .; clone size: .; J gene: TRBJ1-2; V gene: TRBV11-3; CDR3 DNA: TGTGCCAGCAGCTTAATTACGGGTATTGTTTACACCTTC; CDR3 protein: CASSLITGIVYTF
D gene: .; clone size: .; J gene: TRBJ1-2; V gene: TRBV7-9; CDR3 DNA: TGTGCCAGCAGCTTAGCAGCTAACTATGGCTACACCTTC; CDR3 protein: CASSLAANYGYTF
D gene: .; clone size: .; J gene: TRBJ2-1; V gene: TRBV3-1/TRBV3-2; CDR3 DNA: TGTGCCAGCAGCCAGGACTACAGGTCCAGGCCCTTTAATGAGCAGTTCTTC; CDR3 protein: CASSQDYRSRPFNEQFF
D gene: TRBD2; clone size: .; J gene: TRBJ2-1; V gene: TRBV4-3; CDR3 DNA: TGCGCCAGCAGCCAAGCAGGCGGGGGGGAGTACAATGAGCAGTTCTTC; CDR3 protein: CASSQAGGGEYNEQFF
D gene: .; clone size: .; J gene: TRBJ1-2; V gene: TRBV12-3/TRBV12-4; CDR3 DNA: TGTGCCAGCAGTTCAGATCTTTTGGGCTACACCTTC; CDR3 protein: CASSSDLLGYTF
D gene: TRBD2; clone size: .; J gene: TRBJ2-2; V gene: TRBV5-6; CDR3 DNA: TGTGCCAGCAGCTTGTTCGCGGGAGGGCTCACCGGGGAGCTGTTTTTT; CDR3 protein: CASSLFAGGLTGELFF
D gene: .; clone size: .; J gene: TRBJ1-2; V gene: TRBV10-3; CDR3 DNA: TGTGCCATCAGTTGGGAGGATGGGGGCTACACCTTC; CDR3 protein: CAISWEDGGYTF
D gene: .; clone size: .; J gene: TRBJ2-1; V gene: TRBV18; CDR3 DNA: TGTGCCAGCTCACCGGGGAACTACAATGAGCAGTTCTTC; CDR3 protein: CASSPGNYNEQFF
D gene: TRBD1; clone size: .; J gene: TRBJ1-6; V gene: TRBV5-5; CDR3 DNA: TGTGCCAGCAGCCTACAGGGGGGTAATTCACCCCTCCACTTT; CDR3 protein: CASSLQGGNSPLHF
D gene: .; clone size: .; J gene: TRBJ1-2; V gene: TRBV9; CDR3 DNA: TGTGCCAGCAGCGCGTTCGGACAGAACTATGGCTACACCTTC; CDR3 protein: CASSAFGQNYGYTF
D gene: .; clone size: .; J gene: TRBJ1-1; V gene: TRBV24-1; CDR3 DNA: TGTGCCACCAGTGATCGACGTGGGGCTTTCTTT; CDR3 protein: CATSDRRGAFF
D gene: .; clone size: .; J gene: TRBJ2-5; V gene: TRBV19; CDR3 DNA: TGTGCCAGTAGCATCGGCACCGCGGGGATACAAGAGACCCAGTACTTC; CDR3 protein: CASSIGTAGIQETQYF
D gene: .; clone size: .; J gene: TRBJ1-3; V gene: TRBV20-1; CDR3 DNA: TGCAGTGCTAGTTCCGGGGCCAGCTCTGGAAACACCATATATTTT; CDR3 protein: CSASSGASSGNTIYF
D gene: .; clone size: .; J gene: TRBJ2-3; V gene: TRBV7-3; CDR3 DNA: TGTGCCAGCAGCTCAGGGCCGCCGCCACTGGGAGATACGCAGTATTTT; CDR3 protein: CASSSGPPPLGDTQYF
D gene: .; clone size: .; J gene: TRBJ1-4; V gene: TRBV6-2/TRBV6-3; CDR3 DNA: TGTGCCAGCAGTCGCGACGGGACAACTAATGAAAAACTGTTTTTT; CDR3 protein: CASSRDGTTNEKLFF
D gene: TRBD1; clone size: .; J gene: TRBJ1-5; V gene: TRBV10-3; CDR3 DNA: TGTGCCATCCGAGGGGACAGGGACAATCAGCCCCAGCATTTT; CDR3 protein: CAIRGDRDNQPQHF